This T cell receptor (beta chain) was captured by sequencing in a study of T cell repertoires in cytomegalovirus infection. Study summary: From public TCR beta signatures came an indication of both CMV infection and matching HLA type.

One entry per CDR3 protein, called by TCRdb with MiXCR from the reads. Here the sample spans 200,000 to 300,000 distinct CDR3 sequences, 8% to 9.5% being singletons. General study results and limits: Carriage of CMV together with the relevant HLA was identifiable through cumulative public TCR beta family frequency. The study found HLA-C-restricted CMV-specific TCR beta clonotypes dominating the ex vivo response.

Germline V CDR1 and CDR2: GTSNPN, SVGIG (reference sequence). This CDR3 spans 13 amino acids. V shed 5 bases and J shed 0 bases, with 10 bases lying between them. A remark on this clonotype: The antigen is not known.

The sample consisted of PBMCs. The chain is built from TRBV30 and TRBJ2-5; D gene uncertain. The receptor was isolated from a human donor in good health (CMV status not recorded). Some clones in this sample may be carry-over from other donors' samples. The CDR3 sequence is CAWGRWYQETQYF. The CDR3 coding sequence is TGTGCCTGGGGCAGGTGGTACCAAGAGACCCAGTACTTC.